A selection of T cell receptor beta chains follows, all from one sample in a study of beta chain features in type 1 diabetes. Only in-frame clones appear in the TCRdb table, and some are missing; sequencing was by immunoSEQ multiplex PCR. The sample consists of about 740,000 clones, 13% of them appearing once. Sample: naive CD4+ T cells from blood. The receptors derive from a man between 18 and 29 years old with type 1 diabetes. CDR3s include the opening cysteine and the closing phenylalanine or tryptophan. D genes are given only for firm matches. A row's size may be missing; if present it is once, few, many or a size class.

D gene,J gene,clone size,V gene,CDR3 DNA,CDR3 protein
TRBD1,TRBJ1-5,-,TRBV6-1,TGTGCCAGCAGACGAACAGGGGGCGGAGATCAGCCCCAGCATTTT,CASRRTGGGDQPQHF
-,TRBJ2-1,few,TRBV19,TGTGCCAGTAGTGTCATGGGACCCCACAATGAGCAGTTCTTC,CASSVMGPHNEQFF
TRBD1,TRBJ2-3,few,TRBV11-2,TGTGCCAGCAGGTCTTGGACAGGTTCAGCTAGCACAGATACGCAGTATTTT,CASRSWTGSASTDTQYF
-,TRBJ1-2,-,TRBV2,TGTGCCAGCAGTGTGGAGGGTTACAACTATGGCTACACCTTC,CASSVEGYNYGYTF
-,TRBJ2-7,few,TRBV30,TGTGCCAGGGGCAGCTCCTACGAGCAGTACTTC,CARGSSYEQYF
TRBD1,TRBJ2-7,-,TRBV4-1,TGCGCCAGCAGCCGCCAGGGACAGGGGGCCACAATGTCCTACGAGCAGTACTTC,CASSRQGQGATMSYEQYF
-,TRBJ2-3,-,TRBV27,TGTGCCAGCAGTCCATACAGGGTCTGGGATACGCAGTATTTT,CASSPYRVWDTQYF
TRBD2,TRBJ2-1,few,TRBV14,TGTGCCAGCAGCCCCCGAGTAGCGGGGTGGAATGAGCAGTTCTTC,CASSPRVAGWNEQFF
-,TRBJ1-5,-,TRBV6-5,TGTGCCAGTTATGGGGTTCATGGCAATCAGCCCCAGCATTTT,CASYGVHGNQPQHF
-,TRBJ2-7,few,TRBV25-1,TGTGCCAGCAGTTTGGACAGCTCCTACGAGCAGTACTTC,CASSLDSSYEQYF
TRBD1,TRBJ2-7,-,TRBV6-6,TGTGCCAGCAGTTACCGACAGGGAATTAGGAACGAGCAGTACTTC,CASSYRQGIRNEQYF
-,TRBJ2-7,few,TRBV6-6,TGTGCCAGCAGTCCCCTGGGGACCCACGAGCAGTACTTC,CASSPLGTHEQYF
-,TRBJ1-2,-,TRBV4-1,TGCGCCAGCAGCCAAGGTGGAGTCTATGGCTACACCTTC,CASSQGGVYGYTF
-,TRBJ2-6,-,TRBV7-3,TGTGCCAGCAGCTTAATCGGACAGACCAGCTCTGGGGCCAACGTCCTGACTTTC,CASSLIGQTSSGANVLTF
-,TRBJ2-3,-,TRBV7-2,TGTGCCAGCAGCCCCCGGCTAGCGTACACAGATACGCAGTATTTT,CASSPRLAYTDTQYF
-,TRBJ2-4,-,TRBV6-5,TGTGCCAGCAGTCCGGGAAACATTCAGTACTTC,CASSPGNIQYF
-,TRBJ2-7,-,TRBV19,TGTGCCAGTAGCCCGAGCGGGCCCTACAACGAGCAGTACTTC,CASSPSGPYNEQYF
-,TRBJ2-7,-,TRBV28,TGTGCCAGCAGTTTGACTGGTAAGGTGTCCTACGAGCAGTACTTC,CASSLTGKVSYEQYF
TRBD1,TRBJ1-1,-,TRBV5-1,TGCGCCAGCAGCTTGCGCCATCAGGGGGACACTGAAGCTTTCTTT,CASSLRHQGDTEAFF
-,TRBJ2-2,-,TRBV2,TGTGCCAGCAGTGAGAGACAGCCGGACACCGGGGAGCTGTTTTTT,CASSERQPDTGELFF
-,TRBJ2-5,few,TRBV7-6,TGTGCCAGCAGCTCCCGGGAGACCCAGTACTTC,CASSSRETQYF
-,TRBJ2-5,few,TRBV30,TGTGCCTGGAGCGGGGAAAGTTGGTATCAAGAGACCCAGTACTTC,CAWSGESWYQETQYF
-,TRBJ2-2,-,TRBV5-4,TGTGCCAGCAGCTTGCGGCCCGGGGAGCTGTTTTTT,CASSLRPGELFF
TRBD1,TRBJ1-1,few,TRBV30,TGTGCCTGGCGACGCCGGGACAGCGTCATTTTGAACACTGAAGCTTTCTTT,CAWRRRDSVILNTEAFF
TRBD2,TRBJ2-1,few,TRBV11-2,TGTGCCAGCAGCTCCCCTAGCGGGGCGGGCAATGAGCAGTTCTTC,CASSSPSGAGNEQFF
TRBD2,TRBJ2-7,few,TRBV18,TGTGCCAGCTCACCAATAGGGTCAGCGGGGGTTCACTCCTACGAGCAGTACTTC,CASSPIGSAGVHSYEQYF
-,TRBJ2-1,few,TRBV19,TGTGCCAGTAGGCTAGATAACAATGAGCAGTTCTTC,CASRLDNNEQFF
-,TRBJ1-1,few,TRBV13,TGTGCCAGCACCCCGCTACCCCAGGGGAACACTGAAGCTTTCTTT,CASTPLPQGNTEAFF
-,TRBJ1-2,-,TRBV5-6,TGTGCCAGCAGCTTGCTGACCCGATACCGCTATGGCTACACCTTC,CASSLLTRYRYGYTF
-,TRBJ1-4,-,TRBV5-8,TGTGCCAGCAGCTGGCGGGGAGGGGAAGAAAAACTGTTTTTT,CASSWRGGEEKLFF
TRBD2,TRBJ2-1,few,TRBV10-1,TGCGCCAGCAGTGGACTAGCGGGGAGCTCCTACAATGAGCAGTTCTTC,CASSGLAGSSYNEQFF
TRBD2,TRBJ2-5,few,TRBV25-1,TGTGCCAGCAGCGCGGGACTAGCGGTTGACGAGGGGACCCAGTACTTC,CASSAGLAVDEGTQYF
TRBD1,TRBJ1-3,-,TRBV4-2,TGTGCCAGCAGCCATCCTGGGACAGGGGCTGGAAACACCATATATTTT,CASSHPGTGAGNTIYF
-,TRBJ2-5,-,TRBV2,TGTGCCAGCATTAAGGCGGGACAAAGGGAAGAGACCCAGTACTTC,CASIKAGQREETQYF
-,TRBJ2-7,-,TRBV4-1,TGCGCCAGCAGCCAAGATTATCGGGATCTCTACGAGCAGTACTTC,CASSQDYRDLYEQYF